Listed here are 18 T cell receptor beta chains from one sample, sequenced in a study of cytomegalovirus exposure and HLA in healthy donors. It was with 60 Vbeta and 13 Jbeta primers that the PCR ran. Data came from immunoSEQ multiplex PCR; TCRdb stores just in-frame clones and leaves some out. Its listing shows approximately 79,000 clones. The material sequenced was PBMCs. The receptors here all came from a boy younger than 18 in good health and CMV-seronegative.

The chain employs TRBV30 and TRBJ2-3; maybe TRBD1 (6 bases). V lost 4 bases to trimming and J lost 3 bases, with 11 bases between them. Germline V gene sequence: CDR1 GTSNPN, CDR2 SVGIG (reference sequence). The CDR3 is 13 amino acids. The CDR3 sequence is CAWNPGATDTQYF. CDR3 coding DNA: TGTGCCTGGAATCCAGGGGCGACAGATACGCAGTATTTT.

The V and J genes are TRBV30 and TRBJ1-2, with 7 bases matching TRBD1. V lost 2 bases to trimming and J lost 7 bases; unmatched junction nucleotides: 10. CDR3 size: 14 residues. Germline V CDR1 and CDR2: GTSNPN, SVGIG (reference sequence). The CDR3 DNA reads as TGTGCCTGGAGTCACAACAGGGGACTCAGTGGCTACACCTTC. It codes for CAWSHNRGLSGYTF.

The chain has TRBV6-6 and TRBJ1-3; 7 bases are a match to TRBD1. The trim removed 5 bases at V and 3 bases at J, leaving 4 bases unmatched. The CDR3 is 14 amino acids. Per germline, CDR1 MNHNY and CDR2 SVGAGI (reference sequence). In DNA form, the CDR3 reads TGTGCCAGCAGTCTCCGGGACAGTGGAAACACCATATATTTT. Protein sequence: CASSLRDSGNTIYF.

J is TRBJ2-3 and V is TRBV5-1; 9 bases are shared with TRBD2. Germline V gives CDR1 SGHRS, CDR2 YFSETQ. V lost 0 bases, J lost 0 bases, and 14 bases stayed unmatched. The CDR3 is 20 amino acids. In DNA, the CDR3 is TGCGCCAGCAGCTTGGCTCCTCACATTAGCGGGGGACCAAGCACAGATACGCAGTATTTT. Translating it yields CASSLAPHISGGPSTDTQYF.

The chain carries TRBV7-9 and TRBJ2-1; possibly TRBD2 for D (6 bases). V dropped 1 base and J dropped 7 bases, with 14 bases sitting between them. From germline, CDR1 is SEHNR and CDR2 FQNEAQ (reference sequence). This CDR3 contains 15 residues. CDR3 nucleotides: TGTGCCAGCAGCTTAGTATCGGCGGGGCCAAATGAGCAGTTCTTC. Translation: CASSLVSAGPNEQFF. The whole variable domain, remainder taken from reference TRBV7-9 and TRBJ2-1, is DTGVSQNPRHKITKRGQNVTFRCDPISEHNRLYWYRQTLGQGPEFLTYFQNEAQLEKSRLLSDRFSAERPKGSFSTLEIQRTEQGDSAMYLCASSLVSAGPNEQFFGPGTRLTVL.

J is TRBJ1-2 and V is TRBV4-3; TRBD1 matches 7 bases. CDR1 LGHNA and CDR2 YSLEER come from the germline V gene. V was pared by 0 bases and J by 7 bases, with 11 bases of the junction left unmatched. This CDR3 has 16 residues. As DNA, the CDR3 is TGCGCCAGCAGCCAAGATAAACAGGGGATTGGAGTTGGCTACACCTTC. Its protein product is CASSQDKQGIGVGYTF.

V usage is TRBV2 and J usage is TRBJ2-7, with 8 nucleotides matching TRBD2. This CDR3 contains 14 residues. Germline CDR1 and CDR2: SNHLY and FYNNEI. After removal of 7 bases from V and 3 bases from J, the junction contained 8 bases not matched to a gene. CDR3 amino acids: CASMIAGTLYEQYF. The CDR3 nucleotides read TGTGCCAGCATGATAGCGGGAACGCTCTACGAGCAGTACTTC. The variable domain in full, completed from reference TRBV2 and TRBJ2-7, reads EPEVTQTPSHQVTQMGQEVILRCVPISNHLYFYWYRQILGQKVEFLVSFYNNEISEKSEIFDDQFSVERPDGSNFTLKIRSTKLEDSAMYFCASMIAGTLYEQYFGPGTRLTVT.

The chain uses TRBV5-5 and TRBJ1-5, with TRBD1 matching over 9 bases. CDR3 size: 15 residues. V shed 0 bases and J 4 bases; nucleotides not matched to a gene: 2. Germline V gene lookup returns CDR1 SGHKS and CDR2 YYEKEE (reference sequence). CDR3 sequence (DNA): TGTGCCAGCAGCTTGGGGACAGGGGCAAATCAGCCCCAGCATTTT. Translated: CASSLGTGANQPQHF.

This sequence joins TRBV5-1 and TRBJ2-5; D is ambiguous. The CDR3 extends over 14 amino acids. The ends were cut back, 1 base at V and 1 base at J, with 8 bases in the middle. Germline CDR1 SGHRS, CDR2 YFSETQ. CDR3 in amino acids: CASSLSERQETQYF. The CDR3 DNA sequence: TGCGCCAGCAGCTTGTCAGAGCGCCAAGAGACCCAGTACTTC.

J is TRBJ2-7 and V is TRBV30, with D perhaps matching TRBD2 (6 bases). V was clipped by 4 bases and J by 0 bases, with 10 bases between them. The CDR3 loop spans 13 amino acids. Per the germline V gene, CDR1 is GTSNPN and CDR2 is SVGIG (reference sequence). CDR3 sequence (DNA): TGTGCCTGGACTCCGGGGGTCTCCTACGAGCAGTACTTC. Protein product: CAWTPGVSYEQYF.

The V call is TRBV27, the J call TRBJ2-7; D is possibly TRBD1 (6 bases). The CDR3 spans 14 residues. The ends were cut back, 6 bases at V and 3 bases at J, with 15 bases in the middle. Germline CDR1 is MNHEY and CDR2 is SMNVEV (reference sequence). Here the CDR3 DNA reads TGTGCCAGCAGCCAAACGGGACACCACTACGAGCAGTACTTC. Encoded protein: CASSQTGHHYEQYF.

CDR3 DNA: TGTGCCAGCAGCTTAGGGCTAGCCGGCTACGAGCAGTACTTC. Translating it yields CASSLGLAGYEQYF. The rearrangement joins TRBV7-2 to TRBJ2-7; TRBD2 is a possible D gene (5 bases). V lost 1 base and J lost 3, with 10 bases in between. The CDR3 has 14 amino acids. Germline V gene sequence: CDR1 SGHTA, CDR2 FQGNSA.

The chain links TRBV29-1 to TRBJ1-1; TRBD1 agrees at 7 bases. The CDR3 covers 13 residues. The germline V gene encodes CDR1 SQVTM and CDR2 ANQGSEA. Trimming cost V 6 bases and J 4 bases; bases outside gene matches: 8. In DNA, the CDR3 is TGCAGCGTATACAGGGGTATCGGCACTGAAGCTTTCTTT. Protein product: CSVYRGIGTEAFF.

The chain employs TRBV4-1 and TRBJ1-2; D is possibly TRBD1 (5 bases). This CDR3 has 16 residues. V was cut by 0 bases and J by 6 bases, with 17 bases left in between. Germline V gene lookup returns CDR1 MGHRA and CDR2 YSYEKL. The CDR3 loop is CASSQDRLQGRHGYTF. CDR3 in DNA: TGCGCCAGCAGCCAAGATCGGCTCCAGGGTAGGCATGGCTACACCTTC.

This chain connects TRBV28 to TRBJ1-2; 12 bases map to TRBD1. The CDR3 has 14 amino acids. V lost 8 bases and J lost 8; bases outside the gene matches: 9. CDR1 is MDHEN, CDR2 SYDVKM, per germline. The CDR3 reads CASGSGQGAGGYTF. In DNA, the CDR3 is TGTGCCAGCGGGTCGGGACAGGGGGCTGGCGGCTACACCTTC.

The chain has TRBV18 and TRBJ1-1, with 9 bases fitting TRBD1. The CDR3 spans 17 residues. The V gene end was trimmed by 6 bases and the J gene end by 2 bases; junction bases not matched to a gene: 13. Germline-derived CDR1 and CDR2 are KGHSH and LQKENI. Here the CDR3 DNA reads TGTGCCAGCTCGCTTCTTTTGACGGACAGGGGAAACACTGAAGCTTTCTTT. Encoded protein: CASSLLLTDRGNTEAFF. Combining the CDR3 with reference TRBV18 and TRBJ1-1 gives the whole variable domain NAGVMQNPRHLVRRRGQEARLRCSPMKGHSHVYWYRQLPEEGLKFMVYLQKENIIDESGMPKERFSAEFPKEGPSILRIQQVVRGDSAAYFCASSLLLTDRGNTEAFFGQGTRLTVV.

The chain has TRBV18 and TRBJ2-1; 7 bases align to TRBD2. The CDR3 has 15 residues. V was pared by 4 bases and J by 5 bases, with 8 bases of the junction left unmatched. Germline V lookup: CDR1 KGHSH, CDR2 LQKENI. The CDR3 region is CASSLSGPADNEQFF. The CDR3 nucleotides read TGTGCCAGCTCACTTAGCGGGCCTGCCGACAATGAGCAGTTCTTC.

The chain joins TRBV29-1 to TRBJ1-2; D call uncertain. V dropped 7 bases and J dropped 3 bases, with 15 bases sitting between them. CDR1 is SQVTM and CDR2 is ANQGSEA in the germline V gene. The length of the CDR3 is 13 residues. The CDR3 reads CSAPFPPDYGYTF. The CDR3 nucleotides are TGCAGCGCCCCCTTTCCACCGGACTATGGCTACACCTTC.